A selection of T cell receptor beta chains follows, all from one sample in a study of T cell responses to AZD1222 COVID-19 vaccine. Method: immunoSEQ multiplex PCR; TCRdb's copy keeps in-frame clones and lacks some. The sample carries approximately 52,000 clones, about nine tenths recorded once. Sample: peripheral blood, taken 28 days after the second AZD1222 dose. These receptor sequences come from an adult who received the AZD1222 COVID-19 vaccine. Both conserved end residues are part of each CDR3. The order of the fields is D gene, clone size, J gene, V gene, CDR3 DNA, CDR3 protein. A D gene is named only where the DNA matches it firmly. Size is omitted from some rows. Given values are once, few, many or a class for expanded clones.

>.|.|TRBJ2-2|TRBV21-1
TGTGCCAGCAGCAACGGGGGACAGGGGTTTCGGACCGGGGAGCTGTTTTTT
CASSNGGQGFRTGELFF
>.|once|TRBJ1-5|TRBV28
TGTGCCAGCAGTTTATGGGGCAGCACTTATAGCAATCAGCCCCAGCATTTT
CASSLWGSTYSNQPQHF
>.|.|TRBJ2-7|TRBV9
TGTGCCAGCAGCGTAGGAGACTCCTCCTACGAGCAGTACTTC
CASSVGDSSYEQYF
>.|.|TRBJ1-2|TRBV7-2
TGTGCCAGCAGCGGAGCATTCTATGGCTACACCTTC
CASSGAFYGYTF
>TRBD2|.|TRBJ2-2|TRBV19
TGTGCCAGTAGTCAGACCAGCGGGACGTTCACCGGGGAGCTGTTTTTT
CASSQTSGTFTGELFF
>TRBD1|.|TRBJ1-5|TRBV28
TGTGCCAGCAGCCCTAAAACAGGGGGAAATCAGCCCCAGCATTTT
CASSPKTGGNQPQHF
>.|.|TRBJ2-1|TRBV27
TGTGCCAGCACCACCCCAGGCTTGGCCGTAGAGCAGTTCTTC
CASTTPGLAVEQFF
>.|.|TRBJ1-2|TRBV6-4
TGTGCCAGCAGTGACTTACGGGGTGGCTACACCTTC
CASSDLRGGYTF
>.|.|TRBJ2-3|TRBV3-1/TRBV3-2
TGTGCCAGCAGCCAAGGCGGAATCCGAGAATATAGCACAGATACGCAGTATTTT
CASSQGGIREYSTDTQYF
>TRBD1|.|TRBJ1-1|TRBV19
TGTGCCAGTAGCCCCACCGGCACAGGGGGACGAGGAGAAGCTTTCTTT
CASSPTGTGGRGEAFF
>TRBD2|.|TRBJ2-5|TRBV7-9
TGTGCCAGCGCGGGAGGGGAATCCTTCAAAGAGACCCAGTACTTC
CASAGGESFKETQYF
>TRBD1|.|TRBJ2-5|TRBV5-1
TGCGCCAGCAGCGGCACCGGGACAGGGGGCGGTGAGACCCAGTACTTC
CASSGTGTGGGETQYF
>.|few|TRBJ2-7|TRBV11-3
TGTGCCAGCAGCTCCGGGAGCTCCTACGAGCAGTACTTC
CASSSGSSYEQYF
>TRBD1|.|TRBJ1-1|TRBV29-1
TGCAGCGTTGGACAGGGGGGAGATGAAGCTTTCTTT
CSVGQGGDEAFF
>TRBD2|.|TRBJ2-1|TRBV5-4
TGTGCCAGCAGCCGTAGCGGGAGGGCCTACAATGAGCAGTTCTTC
CASSRSGRAYNEQFF
>.|.|TRBJ2-7|TRBV7-2
TGTGCCAGCAGCGGACAGATTTACGAGCAGTACTTC
CASSGQIYEQYF
>TRBD2|.|TRBJ2-1|TRBV3-1/TRBV3-2
TGTGCCAGCAGCGACACCGGGACTAGGAGTTACAATGAGCAGTTCTTC
CASSDTGTRSYNEQFF
>TRBD1|.|TRBJ1-2|TRBV6-2/TRBV6-3
TGTGCCAGCAGTGACAGGGCTCCTAACTATGGCTACACCTTC
CASSDRAPNYGYTF
>TRBD2|.|TRBJ2-1|TRBV30
TGTGCCTGGAAAGGGCTAGCGGCGGCTGAGCAGTTCTTC
CAWKGLAAAEQFF
>.|.|TRBJ1-4|TRBV5-1
TGCGCCAGCAGCTTGGGAGGACAGCCAACTAATGAAAAACTGTTTTTT
CASSLGGQPTNEKLFF
>.|.|TRBJ1-6|TRBV19
TGTGCCAGTAGTCAGCTCGTGGGGGGGAATTCACCCCTCCACTTT
CASSQLVGGNSPLHF
>TRBD2|.|TRBJ2-3|TRBV18
TGTGCCAGCTCACCACGCTTGACTAGCGGGAGAACAGATACGCAGTATTTT
CASSPRLTSGRTDTQYF
>.|.|TRBJ2-7|TRBV28
TGTGCCAGCGGGGGAGCGGGTGACGAGCAGTACTTC
CASGGAGDEQYF
>.|.|TRBJ2-7|TRBV29-1
TGTCCCCCGTCCGACGGGATGTACGAGCAGTACTTC
CPPSDGMYEQYF
>TRBD1|once|TRBJ2-5|TRBV5-1
TGCGCCAGCAGCGGATCGGGACAGGGGACCGAGACCCAGTACTTC
CASSGSGQGTETQYF
>.|once|TRBJ2-2|TRBV21-1
TGTGCCAGCAGCAAGGGGGGACTAGCGGCCCGATGGGCCGGGGAGCTGTTTTTT
CASSKGGLAARWAGELFF
>TRBD2|.|TRBJ2-1|TRBV7-3
TGTGCCAGCAGCTTAGGACTAGCGCCCAACAATGAGCAGTTCTTC
CASSLGLAPNNEQFF
>.|once|TRBJ2-2|TRBV28
TGTGCCAGCAGTTTAGGCACCGGGGAGCTGTTTTTT
CASSLGTGELFF